These 27 T cell receptor beta chains were all obtained from the same sample, sequenced in a study of blood T cell repertoires in COVID-19. Sequencing used immunoSEQ multiplex PCR; TCRdb keeps in-frame clones, though not all of them. The data show fewer than 150,000 clones, with around 85% seen just once and less than 3% held by the top ten. The material sequenced was peripheral blood. These receptors were obtained from a man in his fifties or sixties with acute or convalescent COVID-19.

V is TRBV18 and J is TRBJ1-2, with D tentatively TRBD1 (5 bases). The CDR3 extends over 17 amino acids. CDR1 and CDR2 (germline): KGHSH, LQKENI. Trimming took off 3 bases at V and 4 bases at J, with 21 bases between the two ends. For the CDR3, the DNA is TGTGCCAGCTCACCGATACAGGACGGACCGCCCTTCTATGGCTACACCTTC. Translation: CASSPIQDGPPFYGYTF.

V gene TRBV30 combines with J gene TRBJ2-3; weak D call: TRBD1 (5 bases). Trimming stripped 5 bases from V and 1 base from J, with 7 bases between. CDR3 length: 12 amino acids. CDR1 and CDR2 (germline): GTSNPN, SVGIG (reference sequence). The CDR3 DNA reads TGTGCCTGGGGGGCTGGCACAGATACGCAGTATTTT. It specifies CAWGAGTDTQYF.

The V call is TRBV7-8, the J call TRBJ2-1, with 9 bases aligning to TRBD2. The CDR3 spans 15 residues. Trimming at V came to 5 bases and at J to 8 bases, leaving 10 bases not matched to a gene. Germline V gene sequence: CDR1 SGHVS, CDR2 FQNEAQ. The CDR3 DNA reads as TGTGCCAGCAGCCCTCGGGCTAGCGGGACCCATGAGCAGTTCTTC. Translating it yields CASSPRASGTHEQFF. The whole variable domain, filled in from reference TRBV7-8 and TRBJ2-1, reads GAGVSQSPRYKVAKRGQDVALRCDPISGHVSLFWYQQALGQGPEFLTYFQNEAQLDKSGLPSDRFFAERPEGSVSTLKIQRTQQEDSAVYLCASSPRASGTHEQFFGPGTRLTVL.

This clone was seen more than once but under ten times. This chain joins TRBV4-1 and TRBJ2-7; D not resolved. Germline CDR1 is MGHRA and CDR2 is YSYEKL. The CDR3 extends over 14 amino acids. The V and J ends lost 1 base and 3 bases respectively, with 10 bases between them. CDR3: CASSQGERVYEQYF. In DNA form, the CDR3 reads TGCGCCAGCAGCCAAGGAGAGAGAGTCTACGAGCAGTACTTC.

The CDR3: CASSSGTGTGELFF. The CDR3 DNA is TGCGCCAGCAGCTCCGGGACAGGCACCGGGGAGCTGTTTTTT. This chain connects TRBV5-1 to TRBJ2-2, with TRBD1 matching over 8 bases. Germline values: CDR1 SGHRS, CDR2 YFSETQ. The CDR3 is 14 amino acids. The V gene end was trimmed by 3 bases and the J gene end by 4 bases; junction bases not matched to a gene: 2.

This chain connects TRBV5-5 to TRBJ2-7, with 10 positions matching TRBD1. Germline assignment: CDR1 SGHKS and CDR2 YYEKEE (reference sequence). This CDR3 contains 15 residues. V lost 4 bases to trimming and J lost 2 bases; unmatched junction nucleotides: 6. In nucleotides, the CDR3 is TGTGCCAGCAGCGCGACAGGGGGCCTACCCTACGAGCAGTACTTC. Amino acids: CASSATGGLPYEQYF.

The chain couples TRBV9 to TRBJ2-2; TRBD2 agrees at 10 bases. The CDR3 runs 16 residues. Germline loops: CDR1 SGDLS, CDR2 YYNGEE. The junction had 4 bases not matched to a gene; V was cut back by 3 bases and J by 2 bases. CDR3 sequence reads: CASSEGLALNTGELFF. The CDR3 DNA follows: TGTGCCAGCAGCGAGGGACTAGCGCTTAACACCGGGGAGCTGTTTTTT.

The chain employs TRBV27 and TRBJ1-4; D is perhaps TRBD1 (5 bases). The ends were cut back, 6 bases at V and 4 bases at J, with 12 bases in the middle. Germline lookup yields CDR1 MNHEY and CDR2 SMNVEV (reference sequence). The CDR3 has 14 residues. CDR3 sequence (DNA): TGTGCCAGCAGGCAGGGCAACTTTAATGAAAAACTGTTTTTT. Translated: CASRQGNFNEKLFF.

The CDR3: CASSRRLGGNTEAFF. In DNA form, the CDR3 reads TGTGCCAGCAGCCGCCGCCTCGGAGGAAACACTGAAGCTTTCTTT. J is TRBJ1-1 and V is TRBV3-1 (or the pseudogene TRBV3-2); D not certain. The length of the CDR3 is 15 residues. The germline V gene has CDR1 LGHDT and CDR2 YNNKEL (reference sequence). Trimming removed 4 bases at V and 2 bases at J, with 14 bases between.

This chain links TRBV28 with TRBJ1-2; tentatively, D is TRBD1 (5 bases). Germline values: CDR1 MDHEN, CDR2 SYDVKM. The V end lost 8 bases, the J end lost 4 bases, and 14 bases lay between the germline ends. CDR3 size: 13 residues. As DNA, the CDR3 is TGTGCCAGCCGATCGACAGCAGGCTATGGCTACACCTTC. It specifies CASRSTAGYGYTF.

The sample holds a few counts of this clone. The J gene is TRBJ1-1, the V gene TRBV5-1; 7 nucleotides line up with TRBD1. CDR1 is SGHRS and CDR2 is YFSETQ in the germline V gene. This CDR3 has 13 amino acids. V lost 4 bases, J lost 7 bases, and 7 bases stayed unmatched. CDR3 nucleotide sequence: TGCGCCAGCAGCCGTAGAGGACAGGTTGAAGCTTTCTTT. This codes for CASSRRGQVEAFF.

This chain connects TRBV6-5 to TRBJ2-7; 7 bases fit TRBD2. J gave up 3 bases and V 0 bases, and 2 bases lay outside the gene matches. The germline gives CDR1 MNHEY, CDR2 SVGAGI. This CDR3 is built from 14 residues. DNA for the CDR3: TGTGCCAGCAGTTACTCGAGGGACTACTACGAGCAGTACTTC. This gives the protein CASSYSRDYYEQYF.

This clone has just a few counts. The rearrangement links TRBV7-9 to TRBJ2-2; tentatively, D is TRBD2 (5 bases). V was trimmed by 4 bases and J by 5 bases, leaving 17 bases between them. In germline, CDR1 is SEHNR, CDR2 FQNEAQ (reference sequence). CDR3 length: 16 residues. CDR3 sequence reads: CASSSASRRWTGELFF. For the CDR3, the DNA is TGTGCCAGCAGCTCCGCTAGCCGGCGGTGGACCGGGGAGCTGTTTTTT.

This clone turned up a few times. This sequence joins TRBV2 and TRBJ1-5; perhaps TRBD1 as D (5 bases). Trimming pared 2 bases from V and 9 bases from J, leaving 17 bases between. The CDR3 has 15 amino acids. The germline V gene encodes CDR1 SNHLY and CDR2 FYNNEI. DNA of the CDR3: TGTGCCAGCAGTGAACGGGACTCTCCTCGGCGGCCCCAGCATTTT. Encoded protein: CASSERDSPRRPQHF. Full variable domain (outside the CDR3, taken from reference TRBV2 and TRBJ1-5): EPEVTQTPSHQVTQMGQEVILRCVPISNHLYFYWYRQILGQKVEFLVSFYNNEISEKSEIFDDQFSVERPDGSNFTLKIRSTKLEDSAMYFCASSERDSPRRPQHFGDGTRLSIL.

The chain recombines TRBV19 with TRBJ1-5; a possible D gene is TRBD1 (5 bases). The germline V gene has CDR1 LNHDA and CDR2 SQIVND (reference sequence). Trimming removed 4 bases from V and 4 bases from J, with 23 bases in between. The CDR3 is 18 residues long. The CDR3 loop is CASSTPLRRGTLNQPQHF. The CDR3 DNA sequence: TGTGCCAGTAGTACCCCGCTCCGTAGGGGCACCCTAAATCAGCCCCAGCATTTT. Full variable domain (remainder filled in from reference TRBV19 and TRBJ1-5): DGGITQSPKYLFRKEGQNVTLSCEQNLNHDAMYWYRQDPGQGLRLIYYSQIVNDFQKGDIAEGYSVSREKKESFPLTVTSAQKNPTAFYLCASSTPLRRGTLNQPQHFGDGTRLSIL.

This sequence joins TRBV13 and TRBJ2-7, with D possibly being TRBD2 (6 bases). CDR3 length: 11 amino acids. CDR1 PRHDT and CDR2 FYEKMQ come from the germline V gene (reference sequence). V was pared by 8 bases and J by 7 bases, with 12 bases between. The CDR3 sequence: CASGAGGEQYF. The CDR3 DNA reads TGTGCCAGCGGGGCTGGGGGGGAGCAGTACTTC. The variable domain in full, completed from reference TRBV13 and TRBJ2-7, reads AAGVIQSPRHLIKEKRETATLKCYPIPRHDTVYWYQQGPGQDPQFLISFYEKMQSDKGSIPDRFSAQQFSDYHSELNMSSLELGDSALYFCASGAGGEQYFGPGTRLTVT.

The V call is TRBV2, the J call TRBJ2-2, with D possibly TRBD1 on 6 matching bases. V was cut by 4 bases and J by 6 bases, with 15 bases left in between. CDR1 is SNHLY and CDR2 is FYNNEI in the germline V gene. CDR3 length: 15 amino acids. For the CDR3, the DNA is TGTGCCAGCAGTGTGTTCCAGGGGTCGGCCGGGGAGCTGTTTTTT. This codes for CASSVFQGSAGELFF.

The chain has TRBV30 and TRBJ1-1; maybe TRBD1 (5 bases). CDR1 and CDR2 (germline): GTSNPN, SVGIG (reference sequence). V was cut by 7 bases and J by 1 base, with 13 bases left in between. The CDR3 length is 13 residues. CDR3 residues: CASGSGPNTEAFF. The DNA for the CDR3 is TGTGCCTCGGGATCAGGGCCGAACACTGAAGCTTTCTTT.

This chain uses TRBV4-2 with TRBJ1-1, with 7 bases identical to TRBD1. Trimming at V came to 4 bases and at J to 1 base, leaving 3 bases not matched to a gene. Germline V gene sequence: CDR1 LGHNA, CDR2 YNFKEQ. The CDR3 has 14 amino acids. CDR3 nucleotides: TGTGCCAGCAGCCGAGGACAGGAGAACACTGAAGCTTTCTTT. It yields the protein CASSRGQENTEAFF.

The rearrangement joins TRBV2 to TRBJ1-1; 8 positions agree with TRBD1. This CDR3 spans 15 amino acids. From germline, CDR1 is SNHLY and CDR2 FYNNEI. V gave up 4 bases and J gave up 0 bases; unmatched junction bases: 4. The CDR3 DNA is TGTGCCAGCAGTGGGACAGGGCGTATGAACACTGAAGCTTTCTTT. This codes for CASSGTGRMNTEAFF.

The chain is built from TRBV19 and TRBJ1-4; TRBD1 matches at 9 bases. There are 15 residues in the CDR3. V was pared by 4 bases and J by 8 bases, with 8 bases of the junction left unmatched. Per the germline V gene, CDR1 is LNHDA and CDR2 is SQIVND (reference sequence). The CDR3 here is CASSRKGQGKEKLFF. CDR3 nucleotides: TGTGCCAGTAGTAGAAAGGGACAGGGAAAGGAAAAACTGTTTTTT.

The V gene is TRBV3-1 (or the pseudogene TRBV3-2), the J gene TRBJ1-5; 8 positions match TRBD1. Germline values: CDR1 LGHDT, CDR2 YNNKEL (reference sequence). The ends lost 1 base at V and 10 bases at J; junction bases unmatched: 12. The CDR3 consists of 16 residues. Here the CDR3 reads CASSQVTGGSQGPQHF. CDR3 coding DNA: TGTGCCAGCAGCCAAGTTACAGGGGGTTCCCAGGGTCCCCAGCATTTT.

Only one count was recorded for this clone. This chain uses TRBV27 with TRBJ2-7; TRBD2 might be the D (5 bases). The CDR3 length is 15 residues. Germline CDR1 is MNHEY and CDR2 is SMNVEV (reference sequence). V dropped 3 bases and J dropped 2 bases, with 14 bases sitting between them. The CDR3 region is CASSFVRAGTYEQYF. The DNA of the CDR3 is TGTGCCAGCAGTTTCGTACGGGCCGGGACCTACGAGCAGTACTTC.

This clone was recorded a few times. This sequence joins TRBV5-4 and TRBJ1-2, with a possible D match to TRBD1 (5 bases). V gave up 2 bases and J gave up 3 bases, with 11 bases separating them. The CDR3 has 14 amino acids. Germline V gene sequence: CDR1 SGHNT, CDR2 YYREEE (reference sequence). The CDR3 DNA sequence: TGTGCCAGCAGCTTCCCCAGGGCGGACTATGGCTACACCTTC. The encoded protein is CASSFPRADYGYTF. The whole variable domain, filled in from reference TRBV5-4 and TRBJ1-2, reads ETGVTQSPTHLIKTRGQQVTLRCSSQSGHNTVSWYQQALGQGPQFIFQYYREEENGRGNFPPRFSGLQFPNYSSELNVNALELDDSALYLCASSFPRADYGYTFGSGTRLTVV.

The V gene is TRBV5-1, the J gene TRBJ2-2; no firm D call. Trimming pared 3 bases from V and 12 bases from J, leaving 9 bases between. Germline V gives CDR1 SGHRS, CDR2 YFSETQ. The CDR3 totals 11 residues. The CDR3, as DNA: TGCGCCAGCAGCTCAGACATGAAGCTGTTTTTT. Translation: CASSSDMKLFF.

The chain combines TRBV6-5 with TRBJ1-6; no firm D call. V was cut by 4 bases and J by 4 bases, with 5 bases left in between. The CDR3 covers 13 residues. Germline V gene lookup returns CDR1 MNHEY and CDR2 SVGAGI. The CDR3 region is CASSSPYNSPLHF. CDR3 nucleotide sequence: TGTGCCAGCAGTTCCCCTTATAATTCACCCCTCCACTTT.

This clone was recorded only once. Other DNA sequences in this sample translate to the same CDR3. The chain combines TRBV6-5 with TRBJ2-7; D is uncertain. The CDR3 has 13 residues. Germline V gives CDR1 MNHEY, CDR2 SVGAGI. V shed 0 bases and J shed 3 bases, with 6 bases lying between them. CDR3: CASSYSTGYEQYF. The CDR3 DNA follows: TGTGCCAGCAGTTACTCGACGGGCTACGAGCAGTACTTC.